The rows below give T cell receptor beta chains drawn from one sample of a study of blood T cell repertoires in COVID-19. Only in-frame clones appear in the TCRdb table, and some are missing; sequencing was by immunoSEQ multiplex PCR. The repertoire holds about 110,000 clones, with 85% to 95% as singletons. Sequenced: peripheral blood. The origin of the receptors is a woman younger than 45 with acute or convalescent COVID-19. CDR3s include the opening cysteine and the closing phenylalanine or tryptophan. A D gene is named only where the DNA matches it firmly. Clone size is given for some rows only: seen once, a few or many times, or a class if the clone is expanded.

d_call	v_call	clone_size	j_call	cdr3_aa	cdr3_nt
.	TRBV4-3	.	TRBJ1-3	CASSQDYRGGSGNTIYF	TGCGCCAGCAGCCAAGATTATCGTGGCGGTTCAGGAAACACCATATATTTT
.	TRBV3-1/TRBV3-2	.	TRBJ1-2	CASSRGVPHYGYTF	TGTGCCAGCAGCCGGGGGGTCCCCCACTATGGCTACACCTTC
TRBD1	TRBV30	.	TRBJ1-4	CAWSDRDRGRFEKLFF	TGTGCCTGGAGTGACCGAGACAGGGGGCGCTTTGAAAAACTGTTTTTT
TRBD1	TRBV11-1	.	TRBJ1-1	CASSTLTQGTGTEAFF	TGTGCCAGCAGCACACTAACACAGGGGACTGGCACTGAAGCTTTCTTT
.	TRBV5-6	.	TRBJ1-4	CASSLQGSGEKLFF	TGTGCCAGCAGCTTGCAGGGGAGTGGCGAAAAACTGTTTTTT
.	TRBV18	once	TRBJ2-1	CASSPPVVTAYNEQFF	TGTGCCAGCTCACCACCGGTGGTAACGGCCTACAATGAGCAGTTCTTC
TRBD1	TRBV3-1/TRBV3-2	.	TRBJ1-1	CASRQGDTEAFF	TGTGCCAGCAGACAGGGGGACACTGAAGCTTTCTTT
TRBD2	TRBV5-1	.	TRBJ2-1	CASSLDAGAYNEQFF	TGCGCCAGCAGCTTGGATGCGGGAGCCTACAATGAGCAGTTCTTC
.	TRBV7-2	.	TRBJ2-6	CASSPVTSRSGANVLTF	TGTGCCAGCAGCCCGGTGACAAGCCGATCTGGGGCCAACGTCCTGACTTTC
.	TRBV14	.	TRBJ2-7	CASSRLRTPYEQYF	TGTGCCAGCAGCCGCCTTAGGACTCCTTACGAGCAGTACTTC
.	TRBV6-2/TRBV6-3	.	TRBJ2-7	CASSYPDWVEQYF	TGTGCCAGCAGTTACCCGGACTGGGTTGAGCAGTACTTC
TRBD1	TRBV9	.	TRBJ1-2	CASSPHIPGQGNANYGYTF	TGTGCCAGCAGCCCACACATTCCGGGACAGGGAAACGCTAACTATGGCTACACCTTC
TRBD2	TRBV6-1	few	TRBJ2-3	CASSENSNGGGLGDTQYF	TGTGCCAGCAGTGAAAATTCGAACGGGGGAGGGCTGGGAGATACGCAGTATTTT
TRBD1	TRBV27	.	TRBJ1-2	CASSMTGGQGYGYTF	TGTGCCAGCAGTATGACAGGGGGCCAGGGCTATGGCTACACCTTC
TRBD2	TRBV10-3	.	TRBJ2-3	CAISESKTGTSGADTQYF	TGTGCCATCAGTGAGTCTAAAACAGGGACTAGCGGAGCGGATACGCAGTATTTT
TRBD1	TRBV5-8	.	TRBJ2-7	CASSSGTGINEQYF	TGTGCCAGCAGCTCCGGGACAGGGATAAACGAGCAGTACTTC
.	TRBV2	.	TRBJ1-2	CASSGSFRGGNYGYTF	TGTGCCAGCAGTGGGAGTTTTAGGGGAGGTAACTATGGCTACACCTTC
TRBD2	TRBV7-9	once	TRBJ2-7	CASSPSGMASYEQYF	TGTGCCAGCAGCCCTAGCGGGATGGCCTCCTACGAGCAGTACTTC
.	TRBV19	.	TRBJ1-6	CASITSQGTNSPLHF	TGTGCCAGTATTACTTCCCAGGGGACTAATTCACCCCTCCACTTT
TRBD1	TRBV5-1	once	TRBJ1-5	CASSPGQGSTNQPQHF	TGCGCCAGCAGCCCGGGACAGGGGAGTACCAATCAGCCCCAGCATTTT
TRBD2	TRBV9	.	TRBJ2-7	CASSVAASGRSNEQYF	TGTGCCAGCAGCGTAGCAGCTAGCGGGAGAAGTAACGAGCAGTACTTC
TRBD2	TRBV7-2	.	TRBJ2-5	CASSFQRGSRETQYF	TGTGCCAGCAGCTTCCAGCGGGGGTCTCGAGAGACCCAGTACTTC
.	TRBV7-2	.	TRBJ1-4	CASSSRQPVNEKLFF	TGTGCCAGCAGCTCGCGACAGCCCGTAAATGAAAAACTGTTTTTT
.	TRBV30	.	TRBJ1-4	CAWEHQGVLGEKLFF	TGTGCCTGGGAGCACCAGGGCGTCTTGGGTGAAAAACTGTTTTTT
.	TRBV24-1	once	TRBJ2-2	CATREIGTGELFF	TGTGCCACCAGGGAGATCGGCACCGGGGAGCTGTTTTTT
TRBD1	TRBV4-1	.	TRBJ1-2	CASSQDRDSYGYTF	TGCGCCAGCAGCCAGGACCGGGACAGCTATGGCTACACCTTC
TRBD2	TRBV27	.	TRBJ2-7	CASRLTGLADYEQYF	TGTGCCAGCAGATTAACGGGACTAGCGGATTACGAGCAGTACTTC
TRBD1	TRBV5-4	few	TRBJ1-4	CASSFTGQGRANEKLFF	TGTGCCAGCAGCTTTACGGGACAGGGTCGAGCTAATGAAAAACTGTTTTTT
.	TRBV7-2	.	TRBJ1-1	CASSLVGVGGAFF	TGTGCCAGCAGCTTAGTGGGCGTCGGAGGAGCTTTCTTT
.	TRBV19	few	TRBJ2-3	CASSGGGTDTQYF	TGTGCCAGTAGCGGGGGTGGCACAGATACGCAGTATTTT
TRBD1	TRBV6-4	few	TRBJ2-3	CASSPGQGADTQYF	TGTGCCAGCAGTCCAGGACAGGGTGCAGATACGCAGTATTTT
TRBD2	TRBV9	.	TRBJ2-7	CASSVGTSGRGSYEQYF	TGTGCCAGCAGCGTAGGGACTAGCGGGAGGGGGTCCTACGAGCAGTACTTC
TRBD2	TRBV20-1	.	TRBJ2-5	CSASFRPGGAYWETQYF	TGCAGTGCTAGTTTTAGGCCGGGGGGGGCCTACTGGGAGACCCAGTACTTC
.	TRBV7-2	.	TRBJ2-6	CASSFYSGANVLTF	TGTGCCAGCAGCTTTTACTCTGGGGCCAACGTCCTGACTTTC
TRBD1	TRBV19	.	TRBJ1-2	CASSRGRDRDNYGYTF	TGTGCCAGTAGCAGGGGACGGGACAGGGATAACTATGGCTACACCTTC
.	TRBV5-3	.	TRBJ2-7	CARRPVDSGEQYF	TGTGCCAGAAGGCCGGTTGACAGTGGGGAGCAGTACTTC
TRBD2	TRBV7-3	.	TRBJ2-3	CASSVSGGISTDTQYF	TGTGCCAGCAGCGTTAGCGGGGGCATAAGCACAGATACGCAGTATTTT
.	TRBV18	.	TRBJ1-6	CASSPREALNSPLHF	TGTGCCAGCTCACCCCGGGAGGCCCTAAATTCACCCCTCCACTTT
TRBD2	TRBV9	.	TRBJ2-3	CASSWSGGLTDTQYF	TGTGCCAGCAGCTGGAGCGGGGGGCTAACAGATACGCAGTATTTT
.	TRBV9	once	TRBJ1-1	CASSDDGTLNTEAFF	TGTGCCAGCAGCGACGACGGGACACTGAACACTGAAGCTTTCTTT
TRBD1	TRBV28	.	TRBJ2-2	CASSLPQGAGTGELFF	TGTGCCAGCAGTTTACCCCAGGGGGCCGGCACCGGGGAGCTGTTTTTT
TRBD1	TRBV27	.	TRBJ1-2	CASRPYRDSYGYTF	TGTGCCAGCAGGCCATACCGGGACAGCTATGGCTACACCTTC
TRBD1	TRBV28	.	TRBJ1-1	CASKDQGEITEAFF	TGTGCCAGCAAAGACCAGGGGGAGATTACTGAAGCTTTCTTT
.	TRBV12-3/TRBV12-4	.	TRBJ1-1	CASTLGGPLKAFF	TGTGCCAGCACCCTGGGGGGGCCGCTTAAGGCTTTCTTT
TRBD1	TRBV28	once	TRBJ2-3	CASSGQAYTDTQYF	TGTGCCAGCAGCGGACAGGCCTACACAGATACGCAGTATTTT
.	TRBV4-2	.	TRBJ2-3	CASSQGLLTDTQYF	TGTGCCAGCAGCCAAGGACTACTCACAGATACGCAGTATTTT
.	TRBV29-1	.	TRBJ2-1	CSVKEGSGFSEQFF	TGCAGCGTTAAGGAGGGTTCAGGGTTCTCTGAGCAGTTCTTC
TRBD1	TRBV2	few	TRBJ1-1	CASVWDSSLNTEAFF	TGTGCCAGCGTATGGGACAGCAGCTTGAACACTGAAGCTTTCTTT
TRBD2	TRBV9	.	TRBJ2-5	CASSPGGSGRAGETQYF	TGTGCCAGCAGCCCAGGGGGTAGCGGGAGGGCCGGGGAGACCCAGTACTTC
.	TRBV7-2	.	TRBJ1-1	CASSSQGGIAEAFF	TGTGCCAGCAGCTCTCAGGGTGGGATCGCTGAAGCTTTCTTT
TRBD1	TRBV4-3	.	TRBJ1-2	CASSRGQPREDGYTF	TGCGCCAGCAGCCGGGGACAGCCTAGGGAGGATGGCTACACCTTC
.	TRBV5-4	.	TRBJ2-2	CASSLVGRPTGELFF	TGTGCCAGCAGCTTGGTAGGCAGGCCCACCGGGGAGCTGTTTTTT
.	TRBV6-1	once	TRBJ2-5	CASSEKTAWGLVQETQYF	TGTGCCAGCAGTGAAAAGACAGCCTGGGGCCTGGTCCAAGAGACCCAGTACTTC
TRBD1	TRBV7-6	.	TRBJ1-4	CASSLVQGAANEKLFF	TGTGCCAGCAGCTTAGTACAGGGGGCAGCTAATGAAAAACTGTTTTTT
.	TRBV5-1	.	TRBJ1-1	CASSSPATGRRNTEAFF	TGCGCCAGCAGCTCCCCGGCAACAGGGAGACGGAACACTGAAGCTTTCTTT
.	TRBV28	.	TRBJ1-6	CASSDLGGSPLHF	TGTGCCAGCAGTGACCTGGGGGGTTCACCCCTCCACTTT
TRBD1	TRBV10-2	.	TRBJ1-6	CASSRDSLYNSPLHF	TGCGCCAGCAGTCGGGACAGTTTGTATAATTCACCCCTCCACTTT
.	TRBV21-1	.	TRBJ1-4	CASSKELLRGLSEKLFF	TGTGCCAGCAGCAAAGAGTTGCTCCGGGGTCTGAGTGAAAAACTGTTTTTT
.	TRBV24-1	.	TRBJ2-1	CATSDLEWRPGSSSYNEQFF	TGTGCCACCAGTGATTTGGAATGGCGACCCGGCTCTAGCTCCTACAATGAGCAGTTCTTC
.	TRBV29-1	.	TRBJ1-4	CSVEDQGEKLFF	TGCAGCGTTGAAGATCAGGGGGAAAAACTGTTTTTT